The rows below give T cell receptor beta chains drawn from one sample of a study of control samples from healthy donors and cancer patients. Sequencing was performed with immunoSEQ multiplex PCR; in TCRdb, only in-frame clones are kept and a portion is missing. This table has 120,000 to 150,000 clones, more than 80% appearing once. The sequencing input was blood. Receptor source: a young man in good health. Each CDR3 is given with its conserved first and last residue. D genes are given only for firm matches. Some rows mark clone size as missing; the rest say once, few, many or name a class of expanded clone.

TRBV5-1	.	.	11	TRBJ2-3	CASSWGDTQYF	TGCGCCAGCAGTTGGGGAGATACGCAGTATTTT
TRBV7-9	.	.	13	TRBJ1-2	CASSLDANYGYTF	TGTGCCAGCAGCTTAGACGCTAACTATGGCTACACCTTC
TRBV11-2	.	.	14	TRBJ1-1	CASSLSFQGTEAFF	TGTGCCAGCAGCTTATCGTTCCAGGGCACTGAAGCTTTCTTT
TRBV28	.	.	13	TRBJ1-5	CASREGGNQPQHF	TGTGCCAGCAGGGAGGGAGGCAATCAGCCCCAGCATTTT
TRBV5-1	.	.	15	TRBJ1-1	CASTESGGYLTEAFF	TGCGCCAGCACCGAGAGTGGGGGCTATCTCACTGAAGCTTTCTTT
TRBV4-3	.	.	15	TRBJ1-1	CASSQSPRGDLGAFF	TGCGCCAGCAGCCAATCCCCCCGGGGGGACCTCGGGGCTTTCTTT
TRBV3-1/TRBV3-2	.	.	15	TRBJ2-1	CASRLSSSSYNEQFF	TGTGCCAGCAGACTGTCCTCGAGCTCCTACAATGAGCAGTTCTTC
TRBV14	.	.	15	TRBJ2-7	CASSQDSRYSYEQYF	TGTGCCAGCAGCCAAGACAGTAGATACTCCTACGAGCAGTACTTC
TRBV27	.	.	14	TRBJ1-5	CASSTMGPAGPQHF	TGTGCCAGCAGTACAATGGGACCGGCCGGTCCCCAGCATTTT
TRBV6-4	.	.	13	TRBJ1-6	CASSDDGISPLHF	TGTGCCAGCAGTGACGATGGGATTTCACCCCTCCACTTT
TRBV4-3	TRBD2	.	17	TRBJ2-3	CASSQGTASGATDTQYF	TGCGCCAGCAGCCAAGGGACTGCCAGCGGGGCCACAGATACGCAGTATTTT
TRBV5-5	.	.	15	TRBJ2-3	CASSVGRGSTDTQYF	TGTGCCAGCAGCGTGGGACGGGGAAGCACAGATACGCAGTATTTT
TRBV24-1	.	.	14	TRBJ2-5	CATSAPPGDETQYF	TGTGCCACCAGTGCCCCACCCGGGGACGAGACCCAGTACTTC
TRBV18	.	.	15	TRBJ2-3	CASSNLDKGTDTQYF	TGTGCCAGCTCTAACCTGGACAAGGGCACAGATACGCAGTATTTT
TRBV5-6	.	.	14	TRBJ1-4	CASSYGPPNEKLFF	TGTGCCAGCAGCTACGGACCCCCAAATGAAAAACTGTTTTTT
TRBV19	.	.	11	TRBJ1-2	CASQANYGYTF	TGTGCCAGTCAGGCTAACTATGGCTACACCTTC
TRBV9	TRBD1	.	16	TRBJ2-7	CASSVEPGTVAAKQYF	TGTGCCAGCAGCGTGGAGCCGGGGACAGTCGCGGCGAAGCAGTACTTC
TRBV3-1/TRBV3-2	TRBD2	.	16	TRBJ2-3	CASSHGGRGGAVTQYF	TGTGCCAGCAGCCACGGAGGGCGCGGGGGGGCCGTCACGCAGTATTTT
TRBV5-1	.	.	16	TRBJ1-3	CASSFSNGAFGNTIYF	TGCGCCAGCAGCTTTTCAAACGGGGCATTTGGAAACACCATATATTTT
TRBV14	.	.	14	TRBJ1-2	CASSQDVTGFGYTF	TGTGCCAGCAGCCAAGATGTCACAGGGTTCGGCTACACCTTC
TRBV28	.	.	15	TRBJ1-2	CASSYPTEPYYGYTF	TGTGCCAGCAGTTACCCGACAGAGCCGTACTATGGCTACACCTTC
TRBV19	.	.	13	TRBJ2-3	CASSSLQGSAQYF	TGTGCCAGTAGTAGTTTACAGGGTTCAGCGCAGTATTTT
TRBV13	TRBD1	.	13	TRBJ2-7	CASSSNRGDEQYF	TGTGCCAGCAGTTCTAACAGGGGCGACGAGCAGTACTTC
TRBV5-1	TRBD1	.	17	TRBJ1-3	CASSYDGQAKSGNTIYF	TGCGCCAGCAGCTACGACGGACAGGCGAAGTCTGGAAACACCATATATTTT
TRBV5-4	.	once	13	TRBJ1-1	CASSPLPGEEAFF	TGTGCCAGCAGCCCTCTCCCCGGAGAGGAAGCTTTCTTT
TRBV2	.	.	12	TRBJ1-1	CASSPKGVEAFF	TGTGCCAGCAGCCCCAAGGGGGTTGAAGCTTTCTTT
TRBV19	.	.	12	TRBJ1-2	CAARSAGYGYTF	TGTGCTGCCCGATCGGCCGGCTATGGCTACACCTTC
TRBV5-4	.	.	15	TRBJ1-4	CASSFERAGEEKLFF	TGTGCCAGCAGCTTTGAACGGGCAGGGGAGGAAAAACTGTTTTTT
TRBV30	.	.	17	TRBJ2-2	CAWSNRWGTTNTGELFF	TGTGCCTGGAGTAACCGTTGGGGTACCACGAACACCGGGGAGCTGTTTTTT
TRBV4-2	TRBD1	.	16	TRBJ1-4	CASSPAGTGVVEKLFF	TGTGCCAGCAGCCCCGCCGGGACAGGGGTTGTTGAAAAACTGTTTTTT
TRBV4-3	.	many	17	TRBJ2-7	CASSQDLAGQGRREQYF	TGCGCCAGCAGCCAAGATCTAGCGGGACAGGGCCGACGCGAGCAGTACTTC
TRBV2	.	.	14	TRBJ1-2	CASSPGQVNYGYTF	TGTGCCAGCAGTCCCGGGCAGGTTAACTATGGCTACACCTTC
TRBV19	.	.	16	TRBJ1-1	CASSIAPDSFYTEAFF	TGTGCCAGTAGTATAGCCCCGGACAGCTTCTACACTGAAGCTTTCTTT
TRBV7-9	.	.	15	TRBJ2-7	CASSPVGLLFYEQYF	TGTGCCAGCAGCCCCGTCGGGCTTCTGTTCTACGAACAGTACTTC
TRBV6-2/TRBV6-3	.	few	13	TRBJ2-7	CASSYVSSYEQYF	TGTGCCAGCAGTTATGTCAGCTCCTACGAGCAGTACTTC
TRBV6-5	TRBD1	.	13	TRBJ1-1	CASSPSGTGLIFF	TGTGCCAGCAGTCCCTCCGGGACAGGGTTGATTTTCTTT
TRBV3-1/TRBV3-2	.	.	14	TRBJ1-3	CASSHVTEGNTIYF	TGTGCCAGCAGCCACGTGACGGAAGGAAACACCATATATTTT
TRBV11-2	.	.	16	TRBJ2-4	CASSLIGVLAKNIQYF	TGTGCCAGCAGCTTAATCGGAGTTCTAGCCAAAAACATTCAGTACTTC
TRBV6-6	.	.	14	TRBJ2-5	CASSSYRGGETQYF	TGTGCCAGCAGTTCCTACAGGGGGGGAGAGACCCAGTACTTC
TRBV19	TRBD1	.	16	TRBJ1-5	CASSISGTGGYQPQHF	TGTGCCAGTAGTATTTCCGGGACAGGGGGCTATCAGCCCCAGCATTTT
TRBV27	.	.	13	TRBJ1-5	CASSPLGTGPQHF	TGTGCCAGCAGTCCCCTTGGTACGGGGCCCCAGCATTTT